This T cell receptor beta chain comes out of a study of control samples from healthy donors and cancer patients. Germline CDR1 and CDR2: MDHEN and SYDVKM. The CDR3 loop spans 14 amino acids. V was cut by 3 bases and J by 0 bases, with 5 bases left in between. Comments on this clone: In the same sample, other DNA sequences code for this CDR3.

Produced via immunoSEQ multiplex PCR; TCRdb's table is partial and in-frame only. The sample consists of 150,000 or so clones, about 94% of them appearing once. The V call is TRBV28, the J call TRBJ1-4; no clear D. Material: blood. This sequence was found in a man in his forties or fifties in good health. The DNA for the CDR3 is TGTGCCAGCAGTTTTATTGCAACTAATGAAAAACTGTTTTTT. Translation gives CASSFIATNEKLFF.